The 30 T cell receptor beta chains presented below share a single source sample, sequenced in a study of blood T cell repertoires in COVID-19. Here immunoSEQ multiplex PCR was the method, and the copy in TCRdb shows in-frame clones only, minus some. The table shows about 180,000 clones, with 80% to 90% occurring only once. Sequencing was carried out using peripheral blood. The receptors here all came from a woman in her seventies with COVID-19, enrolled during active disease.

This clone was picked up one time. The sample contains more than one DNA sequence encoding this CDR3. The rearrangement links TRBV28 to TRBJ2-7; 12 bases match TRBD2. Germline lookup yields CDR1 MDHEN and CDR2 SYDVKM. V shed 6 bases, J shed 1 base, and the junction held 1 base outside the gene matches. The length of the CDR3 is 14 residues. For the CDR3, the DNA is TGTGCCAGCAGGACTAGCGGGAGTTCCTACGAGCAGTACTTC. Translated, it gives CASRTSGSSYEQYF.

The genes are TRBV6-5 and TRBJ2-5, with D tentatively TRBD2 (6 bases). Trimming pared 7 bases from V and 5 bases from J, leaving 17 bases between. Germline V gene sequence: CDR1 MNHEY, CDR2 SVGAGI. The CDR3 extends over 14 amino acids. DNA for the CDR3: TGTGCCAGCACCCAAACTAGCTACGGGGAGACCCAGTACTTC. This encodes CASTQTSYGETQYF.

The chain joins TRBV6-6 to TRBJ2-1, with D possibly TRBD2 on 6 matching bases. Germline V gene data show CDR1 as MNHNY and CDR2 as SVGAGI (reference sequence). This CDR3 region has 14 residues. V was clipped by 6 bases and J by 7 bases, with 16 bases between them. CDR3 sequence (DNA): TGTGCCAGCAGGTACGGGACTCTTATGAATGAGCAGTTCTTC. Translated: CASRYGTLMNEQFF.

The chain recombines TRBV19 with TRBJ2-5; 8 nucleotides align to TRBD1. After removal of 3 bases from V and 4 bases from J, the junction contained 13 bases not matched to a gene. CDR3 size: 17 residues. The germline gives CDR1 LNHDA, CDR2 SQIVND (reference sequence). Here the CDR3 DNA reads TGTGCCAGTAGTATCCTTGGCCGGACAGGGAGCGGAGAGACCCAGTACTTC. Amino acids: CASSILGRTGSGETQYF.

V is TRBV7-9 and J is TRBJ2-7; maybe TRBD2 (5 bases). Germline V gene lookup returns CDR1 SEHNR and CDR2 FQNEAQ (reference sequence). Trimming stripped 7 bases from V and 6 bases from J, with 19 bases between. The CDR3 sequence is 14 residues long. CDR3 in DNA: TGTGCCAGCACCAAGGCCGGCGGGCTGAGCGAGCAGTACTTC. Translation: CASTKAGGLSEQYF.

The CDR3 here is CASSSHRGQETQYF. The CDR3 nucleotides are TGTGCCAGCAGCTCCCACAGGGGCCAAGAGACCCAGTACTTC. The chain recombines TRBV7-8 with TRBJ2-5; 7 bases are shared with TRBD1. Germline-derived CDR1 and CDR2 are SGHVS and FQNEAQ. The CDR3 sequence is 14 residues long. The V segment lost 4 bases and the J segment 1 base; nucleotides outside the gene matches: 3.

The chain couples TRBV7-9 to TRBJ2-5; 7 bases are shared with TRBD1. V shed 1 base and J 1 base; nucleotides not matched to a gene: 6. Germline V gene data show CDR1 as SEHNR and CDR2 as FQNEAQ (reference sequence). This CDR3 has 16 residues. The CDR3 DNA follows: TGTGCCAGCAGCTTAGGTAGGGGACAGAGCCAAGAGACCCAGTACTTC. This encodes CASSLGRGQSQETQYF.

This clone has a count of ten or more. The chain links TRBV28 to TRBJ1-6; D call uncertain. The germline V gene has CDR1 MDHEN and CDR2 SYDVKM. This CDR3 is built from 15 residues. V was trimmed by 6 bases and J by 14 bases, leaving 23 bases between them. The DNA for the CDR3 is TGTGCCAGCAGGCGGACCGAGGGTGGGAATTCGGCCCTCCACTTT. Amino acids: CASRRTEGGNSALHF. The full variable domain, completed using reference TRBV28 and TRBJ1-6, is DVKVTQSSRYLVKRTGEKVFLECVQDMDHENMFWYRQDPGLGLRLIYFSYDVKMKEKGDIPEGYSVSREKKERFSLILESASTNQTSMYLCASRRTEGGNSALHFGNGTRLTVT.

The V gene is TRBV3-1 (or the pseudogene TRBV3-2), the J gene TRBJ2-1; 7 bases are a match to TRBD1. The J segment lost 2 bases and the V segment lost 2 bases, leaving 15 bases of the junction unmatched. Per the germline V gene, CDR1 is LGHDT and CDR2 is YNNKEL (reference sequence). There are 19 residues in the CDR3. CDR3: CASSQQFPQSGTAYNEQFF. CDR3 DNA: TGTGCCAGCAGCCAACAATTCCCACAATCCGGGACAGCCTACAATGAGCAGTTCTTC.

The rearrangement uses TRBV28 and TRBJ1-5, with D hard to call. This CDR3 has 12 residues. The V and J ends lost 7 bases and 4 bases respectively, with 8 bases between them. Looked up from germline, CDR1 is MDHEN and CDR2 is SYDVKM. CDR3 amino acids: CASIEGNQPQHF. The CDR3 nucleotides are TGTGCCAGCATTGAGGGAAATCAGCCCCAGCATTTT.

V is TRBV19 and J is TRBJ1-1, with TRBD1 matching 9 bases. The CDR3 is 18 amino acids. The junction had 12 bases not matched to a gene; V was cut back by 4 bases and J by 0 bases. Per germline, CDR1 LNHDA and CDR2 SQIVND (reference sequence). This CDR3 reads CASSKSNPGTGMNTEAFF. For the CDR3, the DNA is TGTGCCAGTAGTAAATCAAACCCCGGGACAGGGATGAACACTGAAGCTTTCTTT.

This clone was seen a handful of times. This rearrangement joins TRBV9 to TRBJ1-1, with 8 bases that match TRBD1. This CDR3 is built from 17 residues. CDR1 SGDLS and CDR2 YYNGEE come from the germline V gene. After removal of 0 bases from V and 4 bases from J, the junction contained 11 bases not matched to a gene. The CDR3 DNA sequence: TGTGCCAGCAGCGTAGGGGAGGCAGGGGGCTGGGGCACTGAAGCTTTCTTT. It translates to CASSVGEAGGWGTEAFF. Based on the CDR3 plus reference TRBV9 and TRBJ1-1, the full variable domain is DSGVTQTPKHLITATGQRVTLRCSPRSGDLSVYWYQQSLDQGLQFLIQYYNGEERAKGNILERFSAQQFPDLHSELNLSSLELGDSALYFCASSVGEAGGWGTEAFFGQGTRLTVV.

This chain uses TRBV28 with TRBJ2-7, with 7 bases fitting TRBD1. Germline CDR1 is MDHEN and CDR2 is SYDVKM. The CDR3 spans 12 residues. V shed 4 bases and J 6 bases; nucleotides not matched to a gene: 3. The CDR3 sequence: CASSSDRPEQYF. In nucleotides, the CDR3 is TGTGCCAGCAGTTCGGACAGGCCCGAGCAGTACTTC.

The genes are TRBV7-9 and TRBJ2-5; tentative D call: TRBD1 (5 bases). CDR1 and CDR2 (germline): SEHNR, FQNEAQ (reference sequence). V was shortened by 1 base and J by 5 bases, with 20 bases between the two germline ends. The CDR3 runs 17 residues. CDR3: CASSLEGRVESWETQYF. In DNA, the CDR3 is TGTGCCAGCAGCTTAGAGGGCAGGGTCGAGTCGTGGGAGACCCAGTACTTC. Variable domain in full (rest from reference TRBV7-9 and TRBJ2-5): DTGVSQNPRHKITKRGQNVTFRCDPISEHNRLYWYRQTLGQGPEFLTYFQNEAQLEKSRLLSDRFSAERPKGSFSTLEIQRTEQGDSAMYLCASSLEGRVESWETQYFGPGTRLLVL.

The chain uses TRBV3-1 (or the pseudogene TRBV3-2) and TRBJ1-4, with no clear D. The V gene lost 4 bases and the J gene lost 8 bases, with 8 bases spanning the gap. Germline V gene sequence: CDR1 LGHDT, CDR2 YNNKEL (reference sequence). There are 12 residues in the CDR3. CDR3 sequence: CASSPSGEKLFF. CDR3 coding DNA: TGTGCCAGCAGCCCCTCCGGGGAAAAACTGTTTTTT.

The chain recombines TRBV19 with TRBJ2-7; a possible D gene is TRBD1 (6 bases). This CDR3 spans 15 amino acids. V was cut by 1 base and J by 5 bases, with 15 bases left in between. Germline assignment: CDR1 LNHDA and CDR2 SQIVND (reference sequence). The CDR3 sequence: CASSIGQGMKDEQYF. The DNA for the CDR3 is TGTGCCAGTAGTATAGGCCAGGGGATGAAGGACGAGCAGTACTTC.

This chain uses TRBV5-1 with TRBJ2-4; TRBD2 might be the D (6 bases). V was shortened by 0 bases and J by 4 bases, with 11 bases between the two germline ends. The CDR3 covers 15 residues. Germline-derived CDR1 and CDR2 are SGHRS and YFSETQ. The CDR3 region is CASSLGGNLKNIQYF. The CDR3 DNA reads as TGCGCCAGCAGCTTGGGCGGGAACCTTAAAAACATTCAGTACTTC.

J is TRBJ1-4 and V is TRBV19, with D possibly matching TRBD1 (6 bases). V dropped 4 bases and J dropped 4 bases, with 22 bases sitting between them. CDR1 LNHDA and CDR2 SQIVND come from the germline V gene (reference sequence). This CDR3 spans 18 amino acids. CDR3 protein: CASSTVQGSRGFNEKLFF. CDR3 DNA sequence: TGTGCCAGTAGTACAGTACAGGGATCGCGAGGGTTTAATGAAAAACTGTTTTTT.

The chain uses TRBV6-5 and TRBJ1-5; D uncertain. This CDR3 region has 16 residues. Germline CDR1 MNHEY, CDR2 SVGAGI. V gave up 1 base and J gave up 5 bases, with 15 bases separating them. CDR3 in amino acids: CASSYLPSGPYQPQHF. The CDR3, as DNA: TGTGCCAGCAGTTACTTGCCTTCCGGTCCCTATCAGCCCCAGCATTTT.

The J gene is TRBJ1-2, the V gene TRBV6-5; 7 bases are shared with TRBD1. V was pared by 11 bases and J by 8 bases, with 11 bases of the junction left unmatched. Germline values: CDR1 MNHEY, CDR2 SVGAGI. This CDR3 spans 12 amino acids. CDR3 in DNA: TGTGCCCTAGCAAATTACAGGGGCGGCTACACCTTC. Translation gives CALANYRGGYTF.

This rearrangement joins TRBV6-6 to TRBJ2-1, with 12 nucleotides matching TRBD2. V shed 5 bases and J 5 bases; nucleotides not matched to a gene: 4. CDR1 MNHNY and CDR2 SVGAGI come from the germline V gene (reference sequence). CDR3 length: 15 amino acids. CDR3 loop: CASSPRTSGNNEQFF. Written as DNA, the CDR3 is TGTGCCAGCAGTCCACGGACTAGCGGGAACAATGAGCAGTTCTTC.

V and J are TRBV5-6 and TRBJ2-2; D call uncertain. V was trimmed by 7 bases and J by 8 bases, leaving 9 bases between them. The CDR3 totals 11 residues. Germline V gives CDR1 SGHDT, CDR2 YYEEEE. The CDR3 loop is CASAMRGELFF. Here the CDR3 DNA reads TGTGCCAGCGCCATGAGGGGGGAGCTGTTTTTT.

J is TRBJ1-6 and V is TRBV2; the D gene is possibly TRBD1 (5 bases). The CDR3 has 15 amino acids. Germline CDR1 reads SNHLY; CDR2 reads FYNNEI. Trimming stripped 8 bases from V and 7 bases from J, with 18 bases between. As DNA, the CDR3 is TGTGCCAGCGAGAAGACAGAGGCAGGCAATTCACCCCTCCACTTT. Amino acid sequence: CASEKTEAGNSPLHF.

The rearrangement uses TRBV6-2 or TRBV6-3 and TRBJ2-2, with 14 bases lining up with TRBD2. This CDR3 contains 21 residues. Germline V gene data show CDR1 as MNHEY and CDR2 as SVGEGT. The junction had 15 bases not matched to a gene; V was cut back by 2 bases and J by 4 bases. CDR3 residues: CASSYPHRTSGGPLSTGELFF. The DNA for the CDR3 is TGTGCCAGCAGTTACCCCCATCGGACTAGCGGGGGGCCCCTAAGCACCGGGGAGCTGTTTTTT.

V gene TRBV2 combines with J gene TRBJ2-7; TRBD1 agrees at 8 bases. CDR1 SNHLY and CDR2 FYNNEI come from the germline V gene. The CDR3 loop spans 16 amino acids. V was pared by 5 bases and J by 5 bases, with 14 bases of the junction left unmatched. CDR3 loop: CASSTPGRGQINEQYF. Here the CDR3 DNA reads TGTGCCAGCAGTACCCCCGGCAGGGGGCAAATAAACGAGCAGTACTTC.

The V and J genes are TRBV7-9 and TRBJ2-2, with TRBD1 identical over 7 bases. The germline CDR1 and CDR2 sequences are SEHNR and FQNEAQ (reference sequence). V lost 5 bases and J lost 6; bases outside the gene matches: 6. The CDR3 has 14 amino acids. The CDR3 coding sequence is TGTGCCAGCAGCCCCGGGACAGAGTCCGGGGAGCTGTTTTTT. This encodes CASSPGTESGELFF. Together with reference TRBV7-9 and TRBJ2-2, the CDR3 gives the full variable domain: DTGVSQNPRHKITKRGQNVTFRCDPISEHNRLYWYRQTLGQGPEFLTYFQNEAQLEKSRLLSDRFSAERPKGSFSTLEIQRTEQGDSAMYLCASSPGTESGELFFGEGSRLTVL.

The chain uses TRBV6-2 or TRBV6-3 and TRBJ2-3, with 12 bases identical to TRBD2. Germline assignment: CDR1 MNHEY and CDR2 SVGEGT. V was clipped by 4 bases and J by 5 bases; unmatched bases: 1. The CDR3 has 14 amino acids. The CDR3 sequence is CASSWGLAGDTQYF. Here the CDR3 DNA reads TGTGCCAGCAGTTGGGGACTAGCGGGAGATACGCAGTATTTT.

The chain links TRBV10-1 to TRBJ2-1; 7 bases align to TRBD2. The germline V gene has CDR1 WNHNN and CDR2 SYGVQD (reference sequence). This CDR3 is 16 amino acids long. The J segment lost 2 bases and the V segment lost 3 bases, leaving 7 bases of the junction unmatched. The CDR3 nucleotides read TGCGCCAGCAGTGACTTCGGGGGGATCACCTACAATGAGCAGTTCTTC. Its protein is CASSDFGGITYNEQFF.

This chain links TRBV24-1 with TRBJ1-3; 11 bases are a match to TRBD1. After removal of 2 bases from V and 2 bases from J, the junction contained 1 base not matched to a gene. This CDR3 comprises 16 residues. The germline CDR1 and CDR2 sequences are KGHDR and SFDVKD. CDR3 loop: CATSDSGQGAGNTIYF. CDR3 bases: TGTGCCACCAGTGATTCGGGACAGGGGGCTGGAAACACCATATATTTT.

This chain uses TRBV9 with TRBJ1-6; TRBD1 matches at 10 bases. The CDR3 runs 15 residues. The germline CDR1 and CDR2 sequences are SGDLS and YYNGEE. V trimming: 3 bases; J trimming: 10 bases; junction bases outside the gene matches: 7. CDR3 DNA: TGTGCCAGCAGCGGGGCCGGGACAGGGGTCTCACCCCTCCACTTT. It codes for CASSGAGTGVSPLHF.